This T cell receptor beta chain was identified during a study of CD8 T cells in Susac syndrome. TCR beta sequences were obtained from blood CD8+ and CD4+ T cells. Isolation of CD8+ and CD4+ T cells was performed negatively, whereas enrichment of TEMRA cells was done by FACS. In its sample, this clonotype was seen once. The authors reverse transcribed roughly 0.5 to 1 ug RNA with random hexamers. TCR beta CDR3 was amplified by immunoSEQ covering 54 Vbeta and 13 Jbeta. TCRdb reprocessed the immunoSEQ multiplex PCR reads via MiXCR and lists one record per CDR3 protein. The sample holds more than 40,000 distinct CDR3 sequences, over 85% seen once. This clonotype was sampled from a human donor in good health. The specimen sequenced was CD8+ T cells from PBMCs.

The CDR3 spells CSARGGATQYF. The CDR3 bases are TGCAGTGCTAGAGGTGGGGCGACCCAGTACTTC. V and J are TRBV20-1 and TRBJ2-5; D is possibly TRBD1 (5 bases). CDR1 and CDR2 from the germline V gene are DFQATT and SNEGSKA (reference sequence). The V and J ends lost 1 base and 7 bases respectively, with 7 bases between them. CDR3 length equals 11 residues.